The 11 T cell receptor beta chains below come from one sample, sequenced in a study of beta chain features in type 1 diabetes. Reverse transcription of all isolated RNA meant that expressed TCRB transcripts were sequenced. Generated by immunoSEQ multiplex PCR, the TCRdb table keeps only in-frame clones and is missing some. The sample includes 250,000 to 350,000 clones, approximately 11% seen only once; the top ten take about 0.015%. Material: naive CD4+ T cells from blood. Source of these receptors: a woman under 40 in good health.

In its sample, this clone was seen a few times. V usage is TRBV28 and J usage is TRBJ2-5, with 8 bases that match TRBD2. V shed 5 bases and J 10 bases; nucleotides not matched to a gene: 15. CDR3 length equals 15 residues. Germline-derived CDR1 and CDR2 are MDHEN and SYDVKM. CDR3 nucleotides: TGTGCCAGCAGTCCCAAAGCGGGAGCCCGCGGTGGCCAGTACTTC. It codes for CASSPKAGARGGQYF.

The rearrangement uses TRBV28 and TRBJ2-7; possibly TRBD1 for D (6 bases). Germline V gives CDR1 MDHEN, CDR2 SYDVKM. This CDR3 comprises 11 residues. The V end lost 6 bases, the J end lost 12 bases, and 15 bases lay between the germline ends. DNA of the CDR3: TGTGCCAGCAGCTCACAGGGCACTGCGTACTTC. Its protein is CASSSQGTAYF.

This clone turned up a few times. The genes are TRBV15 and TRBJ2-7; tentatively, D is TRBD2 (6 bases). This CDR3 region has 16 residues. Germline assignment: CDR1 LNHNV and CDR2 YYDKDF (reference sequence). The V gene lost 0 bases and the J gene lost 0 bases, with 12 bases spanning the gap. In DNA form, the CDR3 reads TGTGCCACCAGCAGAGATACGGGGGTCCCCTCCTACGAGCAGTACTTC. This sequence encodes CATSRDTGVPSYEQYF.

J is TRBJ2-6 and V is TRBV18, with TRBD1 as a possible D gene (6 bases). Trimming removed 1 base from V and 1 base from J, with 14 bases in between. Germline V CDR1 and CDR2: KGHSH, LQKENI. This CDR3 region has 18 residues. The CDR3, as DNA: TGTGCCAGCTCACCACGGGTTCAAGGGGGTTCTGGGGCCAACGTCCTGACTTTC. Its translation is CASSPRVQGGSGANVLTF. The variable domain in full, completed from reference TRBV18 and TRBJ2-6, reads NAGVMQNPRHLVRRRGQEARLRCSPMKGHSHVYWYRQLPEEGLKFMVYLQKENIIDESGMPKERFSAEFPKEGPSILRIQQVVRGDSAAYFCASSPRVQGGSGANVLTFGAGSRLTVL.

The chain combines TRBV5-1 with TRBJ2-7; TRBD1 might be the D (5 bases). The germline gives CDR1 SGHRS, CDR2 YFSETQ. The CDR3 length is 14 residues. The V end lost 3 bases, the J end lost 2 bases, and 12 bases lay between the germline ends. CDR3 coding DNA: TGCGCCAGCAGCTGGGGCCGGCAAACCTACGAGCAGTACTTC. Translation gives CASSWGRQTYEQYF.

This clone showed up just a few times. The rearrangement uses TRBV9 and TRBJ2-7, with D perhaps TRBD1 (6 bases). Trimming took off 3 bases at V and 1 base at J, with 11 bases between the two ends. The CDR3 spans 14 residues. Germline V gene sequence: CDR1 SGDLS, CDR2 YYNGEE. This CDR3 is CASSARTDSYEQYF. CDR3 nucleotide sequence: TGTGCCAGCAGCGCCCGGACAGATTCCTACGAGCAGTACTTC.

The sample holds a few counts of this clone. The J gene is TRBJ2-1, the V gene TRBV7-6; possibly TRBD1 for D (6 bases). Per germline, CDR1 SGHVS and CDR2 FNYEAQ. The length of the CDR3 is 16 residues. The V end was cut by 2 bases, the J end by 2 bases, with 13 bases between. CDR3 in amino acids: CASSLTWTATYNEQFF. CDR3 sequence (DNA): TGTGCCAGCAGCTTAACTTGGACAGCGACCTACAATGAGCAGTTCTTC.

In this sample, this clone turned up a few times. The J gene is TRBJ2-3, the V gene TRBV5-1; D uncertain. This CDR3 has 15 amino acids. V was pared by 0 bases and J by 0 bases, with 8 bases between. CDR1 is SGHRS and CDR2 is YFSETQ in the germline V gene. CDR3 amino acids: CASSLAQSSTDTQYF. Here the CDR3 DNA reads TGCGCCAGCAGCTTGGCACAGTCTAGCACAGATACGCAGTATTTT. Using reference TRBV5-1 and TRBJ2-3 for the parts outside the CDR3, the full variable domain is KAGVTQTPRYLIKTRGQQVTLSCSPISGHRSVSWYQQTPGQGLQFLFEYFSETQRNKGNFPGRFSGRQFSNSRSEMNVSTLELGDSALYLCASSLAQSSTDTQYFGPGTRLTVL.

This clone showed up just a few times. This sequence joins TRBV11-2 and TRBJ2-3; D is unresolved. V shed 1 base and J shed 3 bases, with 11 bases lying between them. This CDR3 region has 15 residues. From germline, CDR1 is SGHAT and CDR2 FQNNGV. CDR3 nucleotide sequence: TGTGCCAGCAGCTTAGCGGCCCTAGATACAGATACGCAGTATTTT. It is translated as CASSLAALDTDTQYF.

Details on this clone: Other DNA sequences in this sample translate to the same CDR3. The J gene is TRBJ1-1, the V gene TRBV30, with D perhaps TRBD1 (5 bases). The V end was cut by 3 bases, the J end by 5 bases, with 7 bases between. This CDR3 has 11 residues. CDR1 is GTSNPN and CDR2 is SVGIG in the germline V gene (reference sequence). This CDR3 reads CAWRGDTEAFF. DNA for the CDR3: TGTGCCTGGAGAGGGGATACTGAAGCTTTCTTT.

The sample holds a few counts of this clone. The DNA of the CDR3 is TGTGCCAGCAGTACCCCCTCGACAGGGAACACTGAAGCTTTCTTT. Residues: CASSTPSTGNTEAFF. The V call is TRBV28, the J call TRBJ1-1; TRBD1 might be the D (6 bases). Trimming removed 5 bases at V and 1 base at J, with 14 bases between. Germline assignment: CDR1 MDHEN and CDR2 SYDVKM. This CDR3 has 15 amino acids.